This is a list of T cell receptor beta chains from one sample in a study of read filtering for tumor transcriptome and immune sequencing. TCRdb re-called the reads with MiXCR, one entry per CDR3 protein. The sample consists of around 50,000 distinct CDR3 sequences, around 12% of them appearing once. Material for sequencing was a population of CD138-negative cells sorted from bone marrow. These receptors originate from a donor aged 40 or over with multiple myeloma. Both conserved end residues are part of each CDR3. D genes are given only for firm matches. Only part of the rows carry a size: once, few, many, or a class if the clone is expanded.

cdr3_aa: CASSFDRDYGYTF; cdr3_nt: TGCGCCAGCAGCTTTGACCGCGACTATGGCTACACCTTC; clone_size: many; j_call: TRBJ1-2; d_call: NA; v_call: TRBV5-1
cdr3_aa: CASSQPLGPYEQDF; cdr3_nt: TGTGCCAGCAGCCAGCCCCTGGGCCCCTACGAGCAGGACTTC; clone_size: NA; j_call: TRBJ2-7; d_call: NA; v_call: TRBV11-2
cdr3_aa: CAISDIRSSYEQYF; cdr3_nt: TGTGCCATCAGTGACATTCGAAGCTCCTACGAGCAGTACTTC; clone_size: many; j_call: TRBJ2-7; d_call: NA; v_call: TRBV10-3
cdr3_aa: CASSQAGRGFAGELFF; cdr3_nt: TGTGCCAGCAGCCAAGCGGGGAGGGGTTTTGCCGGGGAGCTGTTTTTT; clone_size: many; j_call: TRBJ2-2; d_call: TRBD2; v_call: TRBV7-2
cdr3_aa: CASSLVVVTQYF; cdr3_nt: TGTGCCAGCAGCTTAGTTGTTGTTACGCAGTATTTT; clone_size: many; j_call: TRBJ2-3; d_call: NA; v_call: TRBV7-9
cdr3_aa: CSAGDRAYERYF; cdr3_nt: TGCAGCGCTGGGGACAGGGCCTACGAGCGGTACTTC; clone_size: NA; j_call: TRBJ2-7; d_call: TRBD1; v_call: TRBV29-1
cdr3_aa: CASSRGRRNYEQYF; cdr3_nt: TGTGCCAGCAGTCGGGGAAGGCGCAACTACGAGCAGTACTTC; clone_size: NA; j_call: TRBJ2-7; d_call: NA; v_call: TRBV11-3
cdr3_aa: CSVGEGRETQYF; cdr3_nt: TGCAGCGTTGGGGAGGGAAGGGAGACCCAGTACTTC; clone_size: many; j_call: TRBJ2-5; d_call: TRBD2; v_call: TRBV29-1
cdr3_aa: CASSESGIGGELFF; cdr3_nt: TGTGCCAGCAGTGAATCTGGGATTGGCGGGGAGCTGTTTTTT; clone_size: many; j_call: TRBJ2-2; d_call: NA; v_call: TRBV2
cdr3_aa: CASGKGGGIADQPQHF; cdr3_nt: TGTGCCAGTGGAAAGGGCGGAGGTATAGCAGATCAGCCCCAGCATTTT; clone_size: many; j_call: TRBJ1-5; d_call: NA; v_call: TRBV19
cdr3_aa: CASSSNQGSEQYF; cdr3_nt: TGTGCCAGTAGTTCGAACCAGGGATCCGAGCAGTACTTC; clone_size: many; j_call: TRBJ2-7; d_call: NA; v_call: TRBV19
cdr3_aa: CSARDSEVRNQPQHF; cdr3_nt: TGCAGTGCTAGAGATTCGGAGGTTCGCAATCAGCCCCAGCATTTT; clone_size: many; j_call: TRBJ1-5; d_call: NA; v_call: TRBV20-1
cdr3_aa: CASSSSTLTGRNGYEQFF; cdr3_nt: TGCGCCAGCAGCTCCTCGACCCTAACAGGGAGGAATGGCTACGAGCAGTTCTTC; clone_size: many; j_call: TRBJ2-1; d_call: NA; v_call: TRBV5-1
cdr3_aa: CASSYGGSTEAFF; cdr3_nt: TGTGCCAGCAGTTACGGGGGGAGCACTGAAGCTTTCTTT; clone_size: many; j_call: TRBJ1-1; d_call: NA; v_call: TRBV6-6
cdr3_aa: CASSISRGLTYEQYF; cdr3_nt: TGTGCCAGTAGTATCAGCAGGGGATTGACCTACGAGCAGTACTTC; clone_size: many; j_call: TRBJ2-7; d_call: NA; v_call: TRBV19
cdr3_aa: CASSSRTSGVETQYF; cdr3_nt: TGTGCCAGCAGCTCCAGGACTAGCGGGGTCGAGACCCAGTACTTC; clone_size: many; j_call: TRBJ2-5; d_call: TRBD2; v_call: TRBV14
cdr3_aa: CSVESRTNTGELFF; cdr3_nt: TGCAGCGTTGAAAGTCGGACAAACACCGGGGAGCTGTTTTTT; clone_size: many; j_call: TRBJ2-2; d_call: NA; v_call: TRBV29-1
cdr3_aa: CSARFRDREHVQYF; cdr3_nt: TGCAGTGCTAGGTTCCGAGACAGGGAACATGTACAGTACTTC; clone_size: many; j_call: TRBJ2-7; d_call: TRBD1; v_call: TRBV20-1
cdr3_aa: CASNLAGGLYEQYF; cdr3_nt: TGTGCCAGCAACCTAGCGGGGGGGCTCTACGAGCAGTACTTC; clone_size: many; j_call: TRBJ2-7; d_call: TRBD2; v_call: TRBV2
cdr3_aa: CASSDGGTRVLAGAYNEQFF; cdr3_nt: TGCGCCAGCAGCGATGGCGGGACAAGGGTACTAGCGGGCGCCTACAATGAGCAGTTCTTC; clone_size: many; j_call: TRBJ2-1; d_call: TRBD2; v_call: TRBV5-1
cdr3_aa: CASSEDGAKNIQYF; cdr3_nt: TGTGCCAGCAGTGAAGACGGAGCCAAAAACATTCAGTACTTC; clone_size: NA; j_call: TRBJ2-4; d_call: NA; v_call: TRBV2
cdr3_aa: CASSQDTTTQYF; cdr3_nt: TGCGCCAGCAGCCAGGACACTACTACGCAGTATTTT; clone_size: many; j_call: TRBJ2-3; d_call: NA; v_call: TRBV5-1
cdr3_aa: CAWSQLAGASEQFF; cdr3_nt: TGTGCCTGGAGTCAACTAGCGGGGGCCAGTGAGCAGTTCTTC; clone_size: many; j_call: TRBJ2-1; d_call: TRBD2; v_call: TRBV30
cdr3_aa: CASSFGLAAGTQYF; cdr3_nt: TGTGCCAGCAGTTTTGGACTAGCGGCCGGGACCCAGTACTTC; clone_size: few; j_call: TRBJ2-5; d_call: TRBD2; v_call: TRBV3-1
cdr3_aa: CASRGGGNDVYNEQFF; cdr3_nt: TGTGCCAGCAGGGGCGGGGGGAACGACGTTTACAATGAGCAGTTCTTC; clone_size: many; j_call: TRBJ2-1; d_call: TRBD2; v_call: TRBV12-3/TRBV12-4
cdr3_aa: CASSLSGGGIEQYF; cdr3_nt: TGTGCCAGCAGCTTAAGTGGCGGGGGGATCGAGCAGTACTTC; clone_size: many; j_call: TRBJ2-7; d_call: TRBD2; v_call: TRBV7-3